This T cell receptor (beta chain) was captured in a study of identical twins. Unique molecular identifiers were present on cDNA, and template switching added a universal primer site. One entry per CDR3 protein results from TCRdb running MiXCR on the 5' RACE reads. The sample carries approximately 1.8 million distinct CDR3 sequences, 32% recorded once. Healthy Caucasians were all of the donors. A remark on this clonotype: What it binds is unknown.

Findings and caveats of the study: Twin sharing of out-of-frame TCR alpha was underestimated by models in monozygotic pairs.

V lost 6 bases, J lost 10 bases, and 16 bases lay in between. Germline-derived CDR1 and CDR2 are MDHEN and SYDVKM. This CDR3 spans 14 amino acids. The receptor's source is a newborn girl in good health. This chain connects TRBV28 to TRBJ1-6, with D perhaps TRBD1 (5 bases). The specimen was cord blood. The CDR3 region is CASSLGSDRSPLHF. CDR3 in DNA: TGTGCCAGCAGCTTAGGGTCCGACAGATCACCCCTCCACTTT.